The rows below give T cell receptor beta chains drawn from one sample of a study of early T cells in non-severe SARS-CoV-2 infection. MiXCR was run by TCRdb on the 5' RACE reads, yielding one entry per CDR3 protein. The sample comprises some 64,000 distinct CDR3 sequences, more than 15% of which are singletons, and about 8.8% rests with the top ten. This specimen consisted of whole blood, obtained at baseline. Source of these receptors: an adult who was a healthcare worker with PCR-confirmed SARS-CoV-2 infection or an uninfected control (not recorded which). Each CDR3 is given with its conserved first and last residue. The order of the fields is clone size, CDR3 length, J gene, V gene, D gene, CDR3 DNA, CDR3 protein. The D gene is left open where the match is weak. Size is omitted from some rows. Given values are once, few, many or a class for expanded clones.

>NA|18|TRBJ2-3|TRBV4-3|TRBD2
TGCGCCAGCAGCCAAGACGCTCGTCTAGCGGGAGGAGTAGATACGCAGTATTTT
CASSQDARLAGGVDTQYF
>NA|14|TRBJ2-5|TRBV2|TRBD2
TGTGCCAGCAAGGTAGCGGGAACCCAAGAGACCCAGTACTTC
CASKVAGTQETQYF
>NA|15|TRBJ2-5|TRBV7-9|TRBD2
TGTGCCAGCAGCCCGGGACTAGCCCCCCAAGAGACCCAGTACTTC
CASSPGLAPQETQYF
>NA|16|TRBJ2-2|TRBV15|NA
TGTGCCACCAGCAGAGGGAGGGACAGCCACACCGGGGAGCTGTTTTTT
CATSRGRDSHTGELFF
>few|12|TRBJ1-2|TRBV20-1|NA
TGCAGTGCTAGAGTACCTAACTATGGCTACACCTTC
CSARVPNYGYTF
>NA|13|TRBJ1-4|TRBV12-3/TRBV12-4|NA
TGTGCCAGCAGACCTGCAACTAATGAAAAACTGTTTTTT
CASRPATNEKLFF
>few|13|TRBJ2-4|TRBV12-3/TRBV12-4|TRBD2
TGTGCCAGCAGTTTTGGACTAGCGGGGCTTCAGTACTTC
CASSFGLAGLQYF
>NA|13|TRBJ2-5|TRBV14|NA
TGTGCCAGCAGTCGAACAAGGAAAGAGACCCAGTACTTC
CASSRTRKETQYF
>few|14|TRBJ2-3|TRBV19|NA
TGTGCCAGTAGTACATACAGGGACTTCGAGACGCAGTATTTT
CASSTYRDFETQYF
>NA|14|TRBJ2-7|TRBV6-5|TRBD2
TGTGCCAGCAGTTACTTAGCGGGAGTCCACGAGCAGTACTTC
CASSYLAGVHEQYF
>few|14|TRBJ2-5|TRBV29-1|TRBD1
TGCAGCGTGCCCTGGGACAGAAATTCAGGGACCCAGTACTTC
CSVPWDRNSGTQYF
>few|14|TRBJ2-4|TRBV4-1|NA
TGCGCCAACAGCCAAGATGGACCCTTAGACATTCAGTACTTC
CANSQDGPLDIQYF
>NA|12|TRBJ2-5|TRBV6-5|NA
TGTGCCAGCAGTTACCTCGGGCAGACCCAGTACTTC
CASSYLGQTQYF
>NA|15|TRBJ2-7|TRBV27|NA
TGTGCCAGCAGTTTATTTGGGGGAAGTGCGGACGAGCAGTACTTC
CASSLFGGSADEQYF
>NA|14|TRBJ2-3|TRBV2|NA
TGTGCCAGCAGTGGCGGGTGGGCCCCAGATACGCAGTATTTT
CASSGGWAPDTQYF
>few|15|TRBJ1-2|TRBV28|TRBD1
TGTGCCAGCAGGCAGCCTGGACAGGCGGGCTATGGCTACACCTTC
CASRQPGQAGYGYTF
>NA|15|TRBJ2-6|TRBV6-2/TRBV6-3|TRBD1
TGTGCCAGCAGATCAGGGGGTAGTGGGGCCAACGTCCTGACTTTC
CASRSGGSGANVLTF
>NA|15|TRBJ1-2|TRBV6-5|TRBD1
TGTGCCAGCAGTTACGCCACGAGGACAGGGCATGGCTACACCTTC
CASSYATRTGHGYTF
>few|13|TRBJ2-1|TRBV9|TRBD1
TGTGCCAGCAGCGGACAGGGGTACAATGAGCAGTTCTTC
CASSGQGYNEQFF
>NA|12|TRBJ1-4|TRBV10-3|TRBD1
TGTGCCATCAGGGGACAGGATGAAAAACTGTTTTTT
CAIRGQDEKLFF
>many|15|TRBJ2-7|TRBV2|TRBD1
TGTGCCAGCAAGGTCGGGGACAGGGGGACCTACGAGCAGTACTTC
CASKVGDRGTYEQYF
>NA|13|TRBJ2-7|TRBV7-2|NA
TGTGCCAGCAGCTCACCTAGGATATACGAGCAGTACTTC
CASSSPRIYEQYF
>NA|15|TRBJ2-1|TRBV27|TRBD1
TGTGCCAGCAGATACGGGACAGGGGACTACAATGAGCAGTTCTTC
CASRYGTGDYNEQFF
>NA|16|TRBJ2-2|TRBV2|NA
TGTGCCAGCATCTCCCCTAGCGCCCCGAACACCGGGGAGCTGTTTTTT
CASISPSAPNTGELFF
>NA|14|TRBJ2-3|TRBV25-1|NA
TGTGCCAGCAGTGAACAGGGGAGAGGGGATACGCAGTATTTT
CASSEQGRGDTQYF
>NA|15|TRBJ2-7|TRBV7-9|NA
TGTGCCAGCAGCCCAAACCGCGGAGACACCTACGAGCAGTACTTC
CASSPNRGDTYEQYF
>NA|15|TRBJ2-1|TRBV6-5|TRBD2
TGTGCCAGTCACGGGACTAGCGGGAGATACAATGAGCAGTTCTTC
CASHGTSGRYNEQFF
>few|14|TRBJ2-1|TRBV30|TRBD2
TGTGCAAGGAATAGCGGGGGCCGCTACAATGAGCAGTTCTTC
CARNSGGRYNEQFF
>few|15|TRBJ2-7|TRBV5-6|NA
TGTGCCAGCAGCCGTTTCGGACAGAACCTCTACGAGCAGTACTTC
CASSRFGQNLYEQYF
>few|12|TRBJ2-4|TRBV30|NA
TGTGCCTGGAACATAGCCAAAAACATTCAGTACTTC
CAWNIAKNIQYF
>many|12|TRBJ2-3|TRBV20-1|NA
TGCAGTGCCTTGTTGCGCACAGATACGCAGTATTTT
CSALLRTDTQYF
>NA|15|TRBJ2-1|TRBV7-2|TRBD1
TGTGCCAGCAGCAAGACAGGGGATGGGTACAATGAGCAGTTCTTC
CASSKTGDGYNEQFF
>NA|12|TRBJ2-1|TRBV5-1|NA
TGCGCCAGCAGCTTGGTCGGGTTCGAGCAGTTCTTC
CASSLVGFEQFF
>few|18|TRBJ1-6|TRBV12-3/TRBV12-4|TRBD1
TGTGCCAGCAGTTTAGCGCTAACGGGGACAGAGAAAAATTCACCCCTCCACTTT
CASSLALTGTEKNSPLHF
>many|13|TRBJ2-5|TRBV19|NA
TGTGCCAGTAGTATACGACTTTCAGAGACCCAGTACTTC
CASSIRLSETQYF
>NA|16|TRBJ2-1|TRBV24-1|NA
TGTGCCACCAGTGATTTGTCCGCGGGGTCTTACAATGAGCAGTTCTTC
CATSDLSAGSYNEQFF
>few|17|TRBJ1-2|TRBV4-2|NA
TGTGCCAGCAGCCAAGATCGAAGGGGGACGGCTAACTATGGCTACACCTTC
CASSQDRRGTANYGYTF
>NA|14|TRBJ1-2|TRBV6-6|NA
TGTGCCAGCAGCAACCAGGGAGCTAACTATGGCTACACCTTC
CASSNQGANYGYTF
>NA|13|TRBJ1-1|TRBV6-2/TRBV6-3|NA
TGTGCCAGCAGTTATGGGAGCCCCACTGAAGCTTTCTTT
CASSYGSPTEAFF
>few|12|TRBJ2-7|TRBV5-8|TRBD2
TGTGCCAGCAGATTGGGGGGGTACGAGCAGTACTTC
CASRLGGYEQYF
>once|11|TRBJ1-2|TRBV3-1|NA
TGTGCCAGCAGCTCCTCCTCTGGCTACACCTTC
CASSSSSGYTF
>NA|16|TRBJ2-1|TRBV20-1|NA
TGCAGTGCTAGAGGGCGAAGGGGACAACCAGACTTCGAGCAGTTCTTC
CSARGRRGQPDFEQFF
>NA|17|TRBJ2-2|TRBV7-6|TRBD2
TGTGCCAGCAGCTCCCGACTAGCGGGAGGGAACACCGGGGAGCTGTTTTTT
CASSSRLAGGNTGELFF
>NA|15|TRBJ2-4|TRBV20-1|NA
TGCAGTGCTAGAGAGGCGAGTGGGCCATTAGATCTTCAGTACTTC
CSAREASGPLDLQYF
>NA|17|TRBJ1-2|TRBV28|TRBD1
TGTGCCAGCAGTTTAAATGTTCCCGGACAGGGACCCTATGGCTACACCTTC
CASSLNVPGQGPYGYTF
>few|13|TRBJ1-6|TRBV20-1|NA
TGCAGTGCACAGGGTCCCGGAGATTCACCCCTCCACTTT
CSAQGPGDSPLHF
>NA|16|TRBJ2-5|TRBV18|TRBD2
TGTGCCAGCTCACCCCCTAGCGGAATGTACCAAGAGACCCAGTACTTC
CASSPPSGMYQETQYF
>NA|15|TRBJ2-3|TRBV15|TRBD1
TGTGCCACCAGCACCCGACAGGGGGTCACAGATACGCAGTATTTT
CATSTRQGVTDTQYF
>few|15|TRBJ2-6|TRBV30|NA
TGTGCCTGGAACGGGGGATCCTCTGGGGCCAACGTCCTGACTTTC
CAWNGGSSGANVLTF
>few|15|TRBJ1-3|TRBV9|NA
TGTGCCAGCAGCCTAGCTTCGACCTCTGGAAACACCATATATTTT
CASSLASTSGNTIYF
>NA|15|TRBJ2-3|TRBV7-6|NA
TGTGCCAGCAGCTTAGGGCAGGGTGGCACAGATACGCAGTATTTT
CASSLGQGGTDTQYF
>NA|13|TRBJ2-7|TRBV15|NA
TGTGCCACCAGCAGCAGTAACAGGGAGGAGCAGTACTTC
CATSSSNREEQYF
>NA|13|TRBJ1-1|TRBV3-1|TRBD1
TGTGCCAGCAGGGGGACAGGGACTCCTGAAGCTTTCTTT
CASRGTGTPEAFF